This T cell receptor beta chain was captured in a study of kidney transplant recipient with SARS-CoV-2 infection. The V gene end was trimmed by 3 bases and the J gene end by 0 bases; junction bases not matched to a gene: 3. The germline V gene encodes CDR1 LNHDA and CDR2 SQIVND (reference sequence). This CDR3 is 16 amino acids long. MiXCR, applied by TCRdb to the reads, yields one record per CDR3 protein. This sample has 200,000 to 300,000 distinct CDR3 sequences, with roughly 26% found just once. Ten or more counts support this clonotype. This clonotype originated in a male patient aged 30 to 39 who had COVID-19 and was a kidney transplant recipient. Some T cells here may be from the graft donor. The chain combines TRBV19 with TRBJ1-5; 9 positions agree with TRBD1. Sequences were derived from a blood sample, sampled at baseline and on roughly day 110 from a kidney transplant recipient. In DNA form, the CDR3 reads TGTGCCAGTAGTATTACAGGGGGCATTAGCAATCAGCCCCAGCATTTT. Amino acid sequence: CASSITGGISNQPQHF.